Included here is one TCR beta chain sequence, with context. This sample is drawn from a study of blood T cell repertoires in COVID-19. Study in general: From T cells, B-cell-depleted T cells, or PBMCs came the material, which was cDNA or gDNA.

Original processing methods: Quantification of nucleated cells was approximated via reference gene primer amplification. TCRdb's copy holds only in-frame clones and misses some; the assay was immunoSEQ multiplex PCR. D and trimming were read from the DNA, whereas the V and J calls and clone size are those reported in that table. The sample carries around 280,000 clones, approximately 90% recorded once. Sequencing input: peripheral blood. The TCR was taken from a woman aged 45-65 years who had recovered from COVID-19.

CDR3 residues: CASRLQGSSGNTIYF. The DNA of the CDR3 is TGCGCCAGCAGACTACAGGGAAGCTCTGGAAACACCATATATTTT. This chain connects TRBV10-2 to TRBJ1-3; possibly TRBD1 for D (6 bases). The germline gives CDR1 WSHSY, CDR2 SAAADI. The V and J ends lost 6 bases and 0 bases respectively, with 12 bases between them. The CDR3 sequence is 15 residues long.